The clone carrying this T cell receptor beta chain was picked up one time. Its antigen is unidentified. The data belong to a study of post-analysis software for immune sequencing data. Across the study: Relapsing-remitting, secondary progressive and progressive-relapsing multiple sclerosis courses were included.

This CDR3 region has 16 residues. From germline, CDR1 is LNHDA and CDR2 SQIVND (reference sequence). V lost 1 base, J lost 0 bases, and 10 bases lay in between. Libraries were made from TCR beta cDNA, and they carried unique molecular identifiers. There were about 0.85 to 10 million T cells, and some 500,000 cDNA molecules came from them. TCRdb analysed the PCR reads with MiXCR anew, one entry per CDR3 protein. Of about 460,000 distinct CDR3 sequences listed, approximately 46% are singletons. Study-level points and caveats: Samples sharing a preparation batch grouped tightly together when assessed by F measure. Four to six TRBV segments, including TRBV5-6, TRBV5-1 and TRBV20-1, were more frequent in patients than controls. A significant reduction in normalized Chao1 diversity was observed in multiple sclerosis patients versus controls.

Specimen: blood. The sequence was obtained from a girl under 18 with multiple sclerosis. The J gene is TRBJ1-5, the V gene TRBV19; D is ambiguous. The CDR3 loop reads CASSIGSAGSNQPQHF. CDR3 nucleotides: TGTGCCAGTAGTATAGGGTCGGCCGGTAGCAATCAGCCCCAGCATTTT.